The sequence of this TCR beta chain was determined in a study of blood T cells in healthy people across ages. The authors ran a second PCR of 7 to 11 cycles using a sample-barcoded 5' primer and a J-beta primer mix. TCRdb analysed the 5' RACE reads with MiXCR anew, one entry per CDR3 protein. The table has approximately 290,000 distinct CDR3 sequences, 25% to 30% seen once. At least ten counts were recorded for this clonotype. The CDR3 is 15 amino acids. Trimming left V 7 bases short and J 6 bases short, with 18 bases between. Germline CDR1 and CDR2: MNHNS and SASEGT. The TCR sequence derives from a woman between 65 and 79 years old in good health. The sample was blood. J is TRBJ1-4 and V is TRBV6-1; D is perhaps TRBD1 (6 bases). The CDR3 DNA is TGTGCCAGCACCCTGGGGACATCAAGGGATGAAAAACTGTTTTTT. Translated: CASTLGTSRDEKLFF.